One sample yielded the 10 T cell receptor beta chains listed below, sequenced in a study of OX40 agonist ivuxolimab in advanced cancers. Assay: immunoSEQ multiplex PCR; the TCRdb copy retains only in-frame clones and omits some. Of about 48,000 clones listed, less than 85% are singletons. The source was CD4+ or CD8+ T cells sorted from blood, collected in a trial of the OX40 agonist ivuxolimab. These receptors came from an adult with an advanced solid tumor such as melanoma, head and neck, liver or kidney cancer.

V and J are TRBV2 and TRBJ2-1; the match to TRBD2 covers 15 bases. The trim removed 5 bases at V and 9 bases at J, leaving 5 bases unmatched. Germline V gene sequence: CDR1 SNHLY, CDR2 FYNNEI. The CDR3 spans 15 residues. Here the CDR3 DNA reads TGTGCCAGCAGTCGGACTAGCGGGAGGGCCTTTGAGCAGTTCTTC. Its translation: CASSRTSGRAFEQFF.

This chain uses TRBV27 with TRBJ1-1; 8 bases line up with TRBD1. Germline CDR1 and CDR2: MNHEY and SMNVEV (reference sequence). The ends lost 5 bases at V and 1 base at J; junction bases unmatched: 9. CDR3 length equals 16 residues. The CDR3 region has the DNA TGTGCCAGCAGTCCCCGGACAGGGCTAAGGAACACTGAAGCTTTCTTT. This encodes CASSPRTGLRNTEAFF.

The gene calls are TRBV7-8 and TRBJ2-3, with 7 bases aligning to TRBD2. The CDR3 is 15 residues long. With V trimmed by 5 bases and J by 6 bases, 11 bases remained unmatched. In germline, CDR1 is SGHVS, CDR2 FQNEAQ. The CDR3 coding sequence is TGTGCCAGCAGCCTAAACCCTCCACTAGCGGATACGCAGTATTTT. Its protein is CASSLNPPLADTQYF.

The chain has TRBV2 and TRBJ2-5; D gene ambiguous. Trimming took 1 base from V and 5 from J, leaving 2 bases between them. From germline, CDR1 is SNHLY and CDR2 FYNNEI. This CDR3 is built from 11 residues. The CDR3 DNA follows: TGTGCCAGCAGTGAAGGGGAGACCCAGTACTTC. It translates to CASSEGETQYF.

The rearrangement joins TRBV2 to TRBJ2-1; 10 positions agree with TRBD2. Germline CDR1 and CDR2: SNHLY and FYNNEI. This CDR3 region has 15 residues. V lost 3 bases to trimming and J lost 7 bases; unmatched junction nucleotides: 6. CDR3 in DNA: TGTGCCAGCAGTGAGCGAGCGGGGGGGTGGAATGAGCAGTTCTTC. Protein: CASSERAGGWNEQFF. Variable domain in full (rest from reference TRBV2 and TRBJ2-1): EPEVTQTPSHQVTQMGQEVILRCVPISNHLYFYWYRQILGQKVEFLVSFYNNEISEKSEIFDDQFSVERPDGSNFTLKIRSTKLEDSAMYFCASSERAGGWNEQFFGPGTRLTVL.

The V and J genes are TRBV27 and TRBJ2-5; TRBD2 aligns across 12 bases. The V segment lost 6 bases and the J segment 5 bases; nucleotides outside the gene matches: 7. The germline V gene has CDR1 MNHEY and CDR2 SMNVEV (reference sequence). The CDR3 covers 15 residues. The CDR3 is CASRSLAGGLETQYF. In DNA, the CDR3 is TGTGCCAGCAGGAGTCTAGCGGGGGGGCTTGAGACCCAGTACTTC.

The chain links TRBV6-5 to TRBJ2-2; D unclear. The V and J ends lost 7 bases and 1 base respectively, with 13 bases between them. This CDR3 has 15 residues. CDR1 is MNHEY and CDR2 is SVGAGI in the germline V gene. Here the CDR3 reads CASKKRVGNTGELFF. The DNA for the CDR3 is TGTGCCAGCAAGAAACGAGTCGGGAACACCGGGGAGCTGTTTTTT.

Of note for this clone: Different DNA sequences within this sample yield the same CDR3. The chain joins TRBV7-3 to TRBJ1-1; 8 bases align to TRBD1. The CDR3 spans 13 residues. V gave up 5 bases and J gave up 3 bases; unmatched junction bases: 2. From germline, CDR1 is SGHTA and CDR2 FQGTGA. Written as DNA, the CDR3 is TGTGCCAGCAGCCTGGACAGGGACACTGAAGCTTTCTTT. Amino acid sequence: CASSLDRDTEAFF.

The V gene is TRBV6-1, the J gene TRBJ2-7; D unclear. Germline V gene lookup returns CDR1 MNHNS and CDR2 SASEGT. The CDR3 is 12 amino acids. V was clipped by 2 bases and J by 3 bases, with 5 bases between them. This chain's CDR3 is CASSESYYEQYF. The CDR3 nucleotides read TGTGCCAGCAGTGAAAGTTACTACGAGCAGTACTTC.

This chain connects TRBV7-2 to TRBJ2-7; 9 bases match TRBD2. The CDR3 runs 14 residues. CDR1 and CDR2 from the germline V gene are SGHTA and FQGNSA. The junction had 4 bases not matched to a gene; V was cut back by 4 bases and J by 3 bases. CDR3 in amino acids: CASSYRTSDYEQYF. The CDR3 region has the DNA TGTGCCAGCAGCTATCGGACTAGCGACTACGAGCAGTACTTC. Full variable domain (rest looked up from reference TRBV7-2 and TRBJ2-7): GAGVSQSPSNKVTEKGKDVELRCDPISGHTALYWYRQSLGQGLEFLIYFQGNSAPDKSGLPSDRFSAERTGGSVSTLTIQRTQQEDSAVYLCASSYRTSDYEQYFGPGTRLTVT.